The 14 T cell receptor beta chains below come from one sample, sequenced in a study of T cells in Graves' hyperthyroidism and ophthalmopathy. It was RNA transcripts that yielded the amplified TCR beta CDR3 regions. HTBI primers drove first-round RT-PCR of the TCR CDR3. In TCRdb, the multiplex PCR reads were re-called with MiXCR into one record per CDR3 protein. The sample has approximately 570,000 distinct CDR3 sequences, about 20% seen once. Source material: blood. These receptors all stem from a man aged 35-49 years with Graves' ophthalmopathy.

This chain links TRBV3-1 with TRBJ1-5; the match to TRBD1 covers 8 bases. CDR3 size: 16 residues. V lost 5 bases to trimming and J lost 2 bases; unmatched junction nucleotides: 8. The germline V gene encodes CDR1 LGHDT and CDR2 YNNKEL (reference sequence). For the CDR3, the DNA is TGTGCCAGCAGCTATTCCGGACAGGGCCGCAATCAGCCCCAGCATTTT. Translating it yields CASSYSGQGRNQPQHF.

The CDR3 nucleotides read TGTGCCAGCAGCCTCCCGGGACAGACATACGAGCAGTACTTC. Protein: CASSLPGQTYEQYF. The rearrangement joins TRBV6-2 or TRBV6-3 to TRBJ2-7, with 7 nucleotides matching TRBD1. The trim removed 6 bases at V and 4 bases at J, leaving 9 bases unmatched. The germline CDR1 and CDR2 sequences are MNHEY and SVGEGT. The CDR3 length is 14 residues.

The chain has TRBV4-1 and TRBJ2-7; TRBD2 matches at 10 bases. The CDR3 runs 16 residues. V lost 6 bases to trimming and J lost 3 bases; unmatched junction nucleotides: 11. CDR1 MGHRA and CDR2 YSYEKL come from the germline V gene. The CDR3 spells CASSTPWQREGYEQYF. Here the CDR3 DNA reads TGCGCCAGCAGTACCCCTTGGCAGCGGGAGGGCTACGAGCAGTACTTC.

A word on this clonotype: A much larger clonotype is one base distant, so this may be a read error. V and J are TRBV5-1 and TRBJ2-1; no definite D call. CDR3 length equals 14 residues. Germline-derived CDR1 and CDR2 are SGHRS and YFSETQ. The CDR3 protein is CASSRAPPYNEQLF. The CDR3, as DNA: TGCGCCAGCAGCAGGGCGCCCCCCTACAATGAGCAGCTCTTC.

This rearrangement joins TRBV7-3 to TRBJ2-2; 8 nucleotides match TRBD2. The CDR3 length is 14 residues. CDR1 is SGHTA and CDR2 is FQGTGA in the germline V gene. The V and J ends lost 5 bases and 4 bases, in that order; junction bases with no gene match: 3. The CDR3 coding sequence is TGTGCCAGCAGCCCCGGGGGGGTCACCGGGGAGCTGTTTTTT. As protein: CASSPGGVTGELFF.

This clonotype was picked up many times. The CDR3 DNA sequence: TGCAGTGCTAGAGGACTAGCGGGGCGCAATGAGCAGTTCTTC. Translation gives CSARGLAGRNEQFF. The rearrangement links TRBV20-1 to TRBJ2-1; TRBD2 agrees at 11 bases. V lost 1 base, J lost 6 bases, and 2 bases stayed unmatched. In germline, CDR1 is DFQATT, CDR2 SNEGSKA (reference sequence). The CDR3 length is 14 residues.

This clonotype was seen only a few times. This chain connects TRBV11-2 to TRBJ2-1, with 16 bases lining up with TRBD2. V lost 4 bases and J lost 7; bases outside the gene matches: 13. Per the germline V gene, CDR1 is SGHAT and CDR2 is FQNNGV. This CDR3 spans 19 amino acids. The CDR3 protein is CASSSPGLAGGRSWNEQFF. The CDR3 region has the DNA TGTGCCAGCAGCTCACCGGGACTAGCGGGAGGGCGTTCTTGGAATGAGCAGTTCTTC.

This clonotype appeared a few times. V usage is TRBV9 and J usage is TRBJ2-3, with D tentatively TRBD2 (6 bases). The CDR3 runs 16 residues. Per germline, CDR1 SGDLS and CDR2 YYNGEE. V was pared by 2 bases and J by 2 bases, with 15 bases between. CDR3 nucleotides: TGTGCCAGCAGCGTTTCTCCCGGGACTCTCACAGATACGCAGTATTTT. Protein: CASSVSPGTLTDTQYF.

This clonotype was observed a few times. The V and J genes are TRBV7-6 and TRBJ2-7; TRBD1 matches 11 bases. The CDR3 loop spans 14 amino acids. The trim removed 5 bases at V and 4 bases at J, leaving 4 bases unmatched. Germline V gene data show CDR1 as SGHVS and CDR2 as FNYEAQ. For the CDR3, the DNA is TGTGCCAGCAGCAAGGACAGGGGGCGTTACGAGCAGTACTTC. Protein: CASSKDRGRYEQYF.

The table lists this clonotype with a few counts. The chain is built from TRBV18 and TRBJ2-1; 12 bases line up with TRBD2. CDR1 KGHSH and CDR2 LQKENI come from the germline V gene. The length of the CDR3 is 18 residues. After removal of 2 bases from V and 9 bases from J, the junction contained 14 bases not matched to a gene. The CDR3 here is CASSPNPLLAGGTGEQFF. The CDR3 bases are TGTGCCAGCTCACCAAACCCGCTTCTAGCGGGAGGGACAGGTGAGCAGTTCTTC.

The V call is TRBV10-3, the J call TRBJ1-5; 7 bases are shared with TRBD1. Looked up from germline, CDR1 is ENHRY and CDR2 is SYGVKD. V was clipped by 6 bases and J by 1 base; unmatched bases: 12. The CDR3 length is 17 residues. The CDR3 bases are TGTGCCATCAGCGAGACTGGGGACAGAGGGAGCAATCAGCCCCAGCATTTT. As protein: CAISETGDRGSNQPQHF.

The genes are TRBV19 and TRBJ2-1; D is possibly TRBD2 (5 bases). In germline, CDR1 is LNHDA, CDR2 SQIVND (reference sequence). The CDR3 extends over 13 amino acids. The V end was cut by 4 bases, the J end by 5 bases, with 9 bases between. The DNA of the CDR3 is TGTGCCAGTAGTAACGGACTCGACAATGAGCAGTTCTTC. Residues: CASSNGLDNEQFF.

At least ten counts were recorded for this clonotype. J is TRBJ1-2 and V is TRBV2; 9 nucleotides agree with TRBD1. V dropped 6 bases and J dropped 4; count of bases not matched to a gene: 6. The length of the CDR3 is 14 residues. CDR1 and CDR2 from the germline V gene are SNHLY and FYNNEI. CDR3: CASRADRGTYGYTF. The CDR3 DNA reads TGTGCCAGCAGGGCGGACAGGGGCACCTATGGCTACACCTTC.

The rearrangement joins TRBV6-2 or TRBV6-3 to TRBJ1-4, with TRBD1 identical over 7 bases. Germline V gene data show CDR1 as MNHEY and CDR2 as SVGEGT. The CDR3 extends over 12 amino acids. The trim removed 10 bases at V and 6 bases at J, leaving 5 bases unmatched. Written as DNA, the CDR3 is TGTGCCACCCGGCAGGGGGATGAAAAACTGTTTTTT. It encodes CATRQGDEKLFF.